This TCR beta chain was sequenced in a study of CD4 T cells in relation to SARS-CoV-2 and coronaviruses. Study-level findings and limits: Memory recall responses, not primary responses primed in culture, are what the assay detects.

Naive and memory CD4+ T cells were separated from cryopreserved PBMCs. CDR3 length: 12 amino acids. V shed 3 bases and J shed 0 bases, with 6 bases lying between them. CDR1 and CDR2 from the germline V gene are DFQATT and SNEGSKA (reference sequence). About this clone itself: Its antigen remains unknown.

Profiling relied on immunoSEQ multiplex PCR, and the TCRdb table lists in-frame clones only, not all of them. The repertoire has 37,000 or so clones, over 75% of them found once; the top ten carry roughly 3.2%. The material sequenced was memory CD4+ T cells from PBMCs. V usage is TRBV20-1 and J usage is TRBJ2-7; D unresolved. This receptor was identified in an adult with COVID-19. The CDR3 nucleotides read TGCAGTGCTAGTTACAGCTCCTACGAGCAGTACTTC. The encoded protein is CSASYSSYEQYF.